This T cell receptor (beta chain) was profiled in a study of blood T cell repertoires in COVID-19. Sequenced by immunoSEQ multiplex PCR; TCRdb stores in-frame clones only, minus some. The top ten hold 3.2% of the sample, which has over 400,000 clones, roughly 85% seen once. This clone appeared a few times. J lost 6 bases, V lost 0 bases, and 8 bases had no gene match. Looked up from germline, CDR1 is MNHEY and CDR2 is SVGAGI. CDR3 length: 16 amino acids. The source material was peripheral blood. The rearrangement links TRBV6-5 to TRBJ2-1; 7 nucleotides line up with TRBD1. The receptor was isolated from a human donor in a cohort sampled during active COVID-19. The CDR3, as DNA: TGTGCCAGCAGTTACTCACAGGGGTCGAGCACCAATGAGCAGTTCTTC. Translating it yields CASSYSQGSSTNEQFF.